The clone carrying this TCR beta chain was detected only once. These data come from a study of CD8 T cells in Susac syndrome. CD8+ and CD4+ T cells from blood underwent TCR beta sequencing, which was carried out in a high-throughput format. FACS enriched CD8+ TEMRA cells, while bulk CD8+ and CD4+ were negatively isolated. Reverse transcription of about 0.45 to 1 ug RNA was performed with random hexamers. With immunoSEQ multiplex PCR, TCR beta CDR3 was amplified across 54 Vbeta and 13 Jbeta. MiXCR was run by TCRdb on the immunoSEQ multiplex PCR reads, yielding one entry per CDR3 protein. The repertoire holds hundreds of thousands of distinct CDR3 sequences, about 85% seen once, with 0.11% in the top ten. Germline V CDR1 and CDR2: SEHNR, FQNEAQ (reference sequence). V shed 7 bases and J shed 1 base, with 23 bases lying between them. The CDR3 covers 18 residues.

The clonotype comes from a human donor with multiple sclerosis. Input material: CD8+ T cells from PBMCs. V is TRBV7-9 and J is TRBJ1-5; D gene ambiguous. Here the CDR3 reads CASTLDRGERGSNQPQHF. In DNA form, the CDR3 reads TGTGCCAGCACCCTCGATCGTGGCGAGAGAGGGAGCAATCAGCCCCAGCATTTT.